This T cell receptor beta chain was retrieved from a study of T cells in Graves' hyperthyroidism and ophthalmopathy. Whole-study findings and limits: With a median lead of approximately 6 months before onset, the model predicted ophthalmopathy. The majority of expanded thyroid clonotypes above 0.001 also appeared in blood.

Clinicians diagnosed patients from clinical symptoms, serum thyroxine and TRAb, thyroid ultrasound and orbital computed tomography. There were TCR beta CDR3 regions amplified from RNA transcripts. HTBI primers drove first-round RT-PCR of the TCR CDR3. TCRdb processed the multiplex PCR reads anew with MiXCR; each CDR3 protein has one entry. This sample has 150,000 or so distinct CDR3 sequences, with roughly a fifth found just once. The V and J ends lost 8 bases and 8 bases, in that order; junction bases with no gene match: 9. This CDR3 spans 13 amino acids. From germline, CDR1 is SEHNR and CDR2 FQNEAQ (reference sequence). There are many counts of this clonotype. What it binds is unknown.

The chain links TRBV7-9 to TRBJ2-1; TRBD2 agrees at 7 bases. This receptor was obtained from a woman in her fifties or sixties with Graves' hyperthyroidism that later progressed to Graves' ophthalmopathy. The sample was blood. CDR3 nucleotide sequence: TGTGCCAGCGGGCTAGCGGTTAGTTATGAGCAGTTCTTC. Translating gives CASGLAVSYEQFF.